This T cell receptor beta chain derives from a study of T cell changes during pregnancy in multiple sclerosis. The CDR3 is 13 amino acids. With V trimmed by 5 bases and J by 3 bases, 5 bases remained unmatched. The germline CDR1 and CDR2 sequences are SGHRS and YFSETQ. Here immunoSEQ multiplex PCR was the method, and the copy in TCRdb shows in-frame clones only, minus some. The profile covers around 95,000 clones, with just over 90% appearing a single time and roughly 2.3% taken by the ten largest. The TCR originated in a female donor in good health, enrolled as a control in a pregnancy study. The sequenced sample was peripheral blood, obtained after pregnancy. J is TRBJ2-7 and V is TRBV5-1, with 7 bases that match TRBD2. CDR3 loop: CASSTQRGYEQYF. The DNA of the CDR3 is TGCGCCAGCAGTACCCAGCGGGGCTACGAGCAGTACTTC.